Below are 20 T cell receptor beta chains sequenced from a single sample in a study. TCRdb reprocessed the RT-PCR reads with MiXCR, giving one entry per CDR3 protein. There are hundreds of thousands of distinct CDR3 sequences in the sample; 12% to 15% occur only once, and roughly 4% lies in the top ten. The sequenced material came from memory CD4+ T cells from blood. Receptors originate from a female donor in good health, serving as a healthy control.

The V and J genes are TRBV6-6 and TRBJ2-3, with D possibly called TRBD1 or TRBD2 (5 bases each). V lost 6 bases to trimming and J lost 1 base, with 11 bases between them. The CDR3 consists of 14 residues. Germline V CDR1 and CDR2: MNHNY, SVGAGI (reference sequence). The CDR3 loop reads CASRGVRGTDTQYF. CDR3 in DNA: TGTGCCAGCAGGGGGGTGAGGGGCACAGATACGCAGTATTTT.

The rearrangement joins TRBV4-3 to TRBJ2-1; TRBD2 agrees at 11 bases. This CDR3 is built from 21 residues. CDR1 is LGHNA, CDR2 YSLEER, per germline. V trimming: 4 bases; J trimming: 6 bases; junction bases outside the gene matches: 23. The CDR3 reads CASSLRWVLAGVSTKLNEQFF. The CDR3 nucleotides are TGCGCCAGCAGCCTCCGGTGGGTACTAGCGGGAGTAAGCACAAAACTCAATGAGCAGTTCTTC.

Points on this clonotype: With a much larger clone just one base away, this may be a read error. The V gene is TRBV7-2, the J gene TRBJ2-1; 10 nucleotides align to TRBD2. The CDR3 length is 16 residues. Germline-derived CDR1 and CDR2 are SGHTA and FQGNSA. This CDR3 is CASGFTGTSEYNEQFF. Here the CDR3 DNA reads TGTGCCAGCGGCTTCACCGGGACTAGCGAGTACAATGAGCAGTTCTTC.

The V and J genes are TRBV25-1 and TRBJ1-5, with D possibly TRBD1 on 6 matching bases. Trimming stripped 6 bases from V and 0 bases from J, with 24 bases between. Germline CDR1 is MGHDK and CDR2 is SYGVNS. The CDR3 runs to 19 residues. The CDR3 nucleotides are TGTGCCAGCAGCCCCATTTTTTTTAAACAGGGTTATAGCAATCAGCCCCAGCATTTT. It translates to CASSPIFFKQGYSNQPQHF.

Details on this clonotype: The junction differs from germline at one of its ends, possibly a read error. The chain joins TRBV5-1 to TRBJ1-1, with TRBD1 matching over 7 bases. This CDR3 contains 15 residues. From germline, CDR1 is SGHRS and CDR2 YFSETQ. This CDR3 is CASSWTGLMNTEALF. CDR3 sequence (DNA): TGCGCCAGCAGCTGGACAGGCCTCATGAACACTGAAGCTTTGTTT.

The gene calls are TRBV4-2 and TRBJ2-6; D remains ambiguous. V shed 6 bases and J shed 0 bases, with 18 bases lying between them. Germline V gene data show CDR1 as LGHNA and CDR2 as YNFKEQ. This CDR3 contains 18 residues. The CDR3 loop is CASRGQQSRISGANVLTF. In DNA form, the CDR3 reads TGTGCCAGCAGAGGCCAGCAAAGCAGGATCTCTGGGGCCAACGTCCTGACTTTC.

This clonotype was seen more than once but under ten times. This chain links TRBV7-2 with TRBJ2-7, with 8 bases aligning to TRBD1. With V trimmed by 5 bases and J by 2 bases, 5 bases remained unmatched. There are 14 residues in the CDR3. Germline CDR1 reads SGHTA; CDR2 reads FQGNSA. The CDR3 nucleotides are TGTGCCAGCAGCCCGGACAGGGACACCTACGAGCAGTACTTC. Its protein is CASSPDRDTYEQYF.

The chain uses TRBV6-2 or TRBV6-3 and TRBJ2-1, with TRBD2 identical over 9 bases. With V trimmed by 2 bases and J by 15 bases, 11 bases remained unmatched. Germline CDR1 and CDR2: MNHEY and SVGEGT. The CDR3 extends over 14 amino acids. This chain's CDR3 is CASSYGGLAGHGFF. CDR3 nucleotide sequence: TGTGCCAGCAGTTACGGGGGGCTAGCGGGACATGGGTTCTTC.

V usage is TRBV7-3 and J usage is TRBJ1-1, with 7 nucleotides matching TRBD1. Germline CDR1 is SGHTA and CDR2 is FQGTGA. The CDR3 extends over 13 amino acids. J was trimmed by 1 base and V by 8 bases; bases with no gene match: 4. CDR3 amino acids: CASGTDQNTEAFF. The DNA of the CDR3 is TGTGCCAGCGGGACAGATCAGAACACTGAAGCTTTCTTT.

This clonotype has more than one count but fewer than ten. The J gene is TRBJ2-2, the V gene TRBV7-2; D possibly matches TRBD1 or TRBD2 (5 bases each). The CDR3 is 12 residues long. From germline, CDR1 is SGHTA and CDR2 FQGNSA. Between the trimmed V and J ends, which lost 11 bases and 6 bases, there was a span of 13 bases. The CDR3 is CAWRGGAGELFF. The DNA for the CDR3 is TGTGCCTGGCGTGGGGGTGCCGGGGAGCTGTTTTTT.

V usage is TRBV28 and J usage is TRBJ2-5; D remains ambiguous. CDR3 length: 13 amino acids. Germline CDR1 reads MDHEN; CDR2 reads SYDVKM. V lost 6 bases to trimming and J lost 5 bases, with 13 bases between them. CDR3 sequence reads: CASSAPGTETQYF. The DNA for the CDR3 is TGTGCCAGCAGCGCCCCGGGCACCGAGACCCAGTACTTC.

The CDR3 DNA reads as TGTGCCAGCAGCCCCGGCGTTTTTCGTCAAGGGGCCAACGTCCTGACTTTC. It specifies CASSPGVFRQGANVLTF. This chain connects TRBV5-6 to TRBJ2-6; no definite D call. Germline CDR1 and CDR2: SGHDT and YYEEEE. The CDR3 length is 17 residues. Trimming stripped 4 bases from V and 4 bases from J, with 18 bases between.

V usage is TRBV24-1 and J usage is TRBJ2-1, with 11 bases aligning to TRBD2. The V segment lost 3 bases and the J segment 11 bases; nucleotides outside the gene matches: 11. The germline gives CDR1 KGHDR, CDR2 SFDVKD. The CDR3 covers 16 residues. The DNA of the CDR3 is TGTGCCACCAGTGATGTAGCGGGAGGGCCGGAGGCCCAGCAGTTCTTC. Protein: CATSDVAGGPEAQQFF.

This clonotype showed up just a few times. The chain carries TRBV9 and TRBJ2-7; TRBD2 aligns across 15 bases. From germline, CDR1 is SGDLS and CDR2 YYNGEE. V trimming: 4 bases; J trimming: 6 bases; junction bases outside the gene matches: 8. This CDR3 is built from 16 residues. As DNA, the CDR3 is TGTGCCAGCAGCCCCAGGACTAGCGGGAGGGAGAGCGAGCAGTACTTC. This gives the protein CASSPRTSGRESEQYF.

This clonotype has only a few counts. The genes are TRBV28 and TRBJ2-1; 7 bases agree with TRBD2. This CDR3 contains 19 residues. Germline assignment: CDR1 MDHEN and CDR2 SYDVKM. The junction had 14 bases not matched to a gene; V was cut back by 3 bases and J by 0 bases. CDR3 in amino acids: CASSLRIIAREYSYNEQFF. Here the CDR3 DNA reads TGTGCCAGCAGTTTGCGGATTATTGCGCGGGAGTACTCCTACAATGAGCAGTTCTTC. Complete variable domain (other parts from reference TRBV28 and TRBJ2-1): DVKVTQSSRYLVKRTGEKVFLECVQDMDHENMFWYRQDPGLGLRLIYFSYDVKMKEKGDIPEGYSVSREKKERFSLILESASTNQTSMYLCASSLRIIAREYSYNEQFFGPGTRLTVL.

The table lists this clonotype with a few counts. V usage is TRBV20-1 and J usage is TRBJ1-5; no reliable D call. Germline CDR1 DFQATT, CDR2 SNEGSKA (reference sequence). This CDR3 is built from 13 residues. Trimming shortened V by 1 base and J by 5 bases, and 9 bases separated the two germline ends. The CDR3 here is CSARADRDQPQHF. CDR3 sequence (DNA): TGCAGTGCTAGAGCCGACCGAGATCAGCCCCAGCATTTT.

There are many counts of this clonotype. The V and J genes are TRBV6-5 and TRBJ1-2; no reliable D call. The CDR3 sequence is 12 residues long. The V gene lost 2 bases and the J gene lost 8 bases, with 9 bases spanning the gap. Germline V gene lookup returns CDR1 MNHEY and CDR2 SVGAGI. Here the CDR3 reads CASSYRGTGYTF. The DNA for the CDR3 is TGTGCCAGCAGTTACAGAGGCACCGGCTACACCTTC.

The rearrangement uses TRBV7-2 and TRBJ2-5; unclear D gene. Trimming left V 5 bases short and J 4 bases short, with 17 bases between. The CDR3 loop spans 15 amino acids. Germline CDR1 is SGHTA and CDR2 is FQGNSA. CDR3 amino acids: CASSPVPPPRETQYF. The CDR3 DNA reads as TGTGCCAGCAGCCCCGTTCCTCCCCCTCGAGAGACCCAGTACTTC.

The chain joins TRBV4-3 to TRBJ1-4; the match to TRBD1 covers 7 bases. V lost 2 bases to trimming and J lost 5 bases; unmatched junction nucleotides: 5. From germline, CDR1 is LGHNA and CDR2 YSLEER. This CDR3 is built from 15 residues. DNA of the CDR3: TGCGCCAGCAGCCAAAACAGGGGCGAGAATGAAAAACTGTTTTTT. It codes for CASSQNRGENEKLFF.

Many counts were recorded for this clonotype. This chain connects TRBV12-3 or TRBV12-4 to TRBJ2-7, with a weak D call TRBD1 (5 bases). V lost 6 bases and J 1 base, leaving 13 bases between the germline ends. There are 14 residues in the CDR3. The CDR3 is CASRAQGGSYEQYF. CDR3 nucleotide sequence: TGTGCCAGCAGGGCCCAGGGTGGGTCCTACGAGCAGTACTTC.